This T cell receptor beta chain came from a study of siplizumab effects on memory and regulatory T cells. Method: immunoSEQ multiplex PCR; TCRdb's copy keeps in-frame clones and lacks some. The sample yields about 120,000 clones, about nine tenths seen once. Broader study findings: Apparently more diverse than memory cells, naive T cells also seemed major alloresponse contributors.

Trimming removed 0 bases at V and 1 base at J, with 10 bases between. The germline V gene has CDR1 SGHRS and CDR2 YFSETQ. This CDR3 has 16 amino acids. This clone was detected a few times. The antigen is unknown. The receptor was derived from a human donor in good health. This chain connects TRBV5-1 to TRBJ2-2; D call uncertain. What was sequenced was CD4+ T cells sorted from blood. The DNA of the CDR3 is TGCGCCAGCAGCTTGGCCGTCGAAGGGAACACCGGGGAGCTGTTTTTT. It is translated as CASSLAVEGNTGELFF. The whole variable domain, remainder taken from reference TRBV5-1 and TRBJ2-2, is KAGVTQTPRYLIKTRGQQVTLSCSPISGHRSVSWYQQTPGQGLQFLFEYFSETQRNKGNFPGRFSGRQFSNSRSEMNVSTLELGDSALYLCASSLAVEGNTGELFFGEGSRLTVL.